These 10 T cell receptor beta chains were all obtained from the same sample, sequenced in a study of Graves' ophthalmopathy and Graves' hyperthyroidism. As the template, RNA transcripts were used to amplify TCR beta CDR3 regions. HTBI-primed first-round RT-PCR preceded second-round multiplex PCR. TCRdb analysed the multiplex PCR reads with MiXCR anew, one entry per CDR3 protein. The table has a few hundred thousand distinct CDR3 sequences, under 45% seen once. Sequences were obtained from peripheral blood or thyroid tissue (not recorded which). The source is an adult man with Graves' hyperthyroidism.

In this sample, this clonotype turned up a few times. CDR3 bases: TGCGCCAGCAGCTCTGACGGGACGAACACCGGGGAGCTGTTTTTT. It yields the protein CASSSDGTNTGELFF. The V and J genes are TRBV5-1 and TRBJ2-2; TRBD2 might be the D (5 bases). The V gene's germline CDR1 is SGHRS and CDR2 YFSETQ. V shed 3 bases and J shed 0 bases, with 9 bases lying between them. The CDR3 runs to 15 residues. Combining the CDR3 with reference TRBV5-1 and TRBJ2-2 gives the whole variable domain KAGVTQTPRYLIKTRGQQVTLSCSPISGHRSVSWYQQTPGQGLQFLFEYFSETQRNKGNFPGRFSGRQFSNSRSEMNVSTLELGDSALYLCASSSDGTNTGELFFGEGSRLTVL.

This clonotype came up many times. CDR3 sequence reads: CSVVPMNTEAFF. For the CDR3, the DNA is TGCAGCGTTGTCCCCATGAACACTGAAGCTTTCTTT. The rearrangement uses TRBV29-1 and TRBJ1-1; D not certain. Germline loops: CDR1 SQVTM, CDR2 ANQGSEA. There are 12 residues in the CDR3. Trimming cost V 4 bases and J 0 bases, with 6 bases left between them.

V is TRBV11-2 and J is TRBJ2-2; TRBD2 aligns across 10 bases. This CDR3 has 17 residues. Germline lookup yields CDR1 SGHAT and CDR2 FQNNGV. Germline trimming cut 8 bases from V and 1 base from J; bases unmatched to any gene: 10. The CDR3 DNA follows: TGTGCCAGCGAGGCGCTAGCGGGAGCCCAGAACACCGGGGAGCTGTTTTTT. Translation: CASEALAGAQNTGELFF.

V gene TRBV29-1 combines with J gene TRBJ1-3; D remains ambiguous. Trimming took 8 bases from V and 0 from J, leaving 11 bases between them. This CDR3 has 13 amino acids. Germline CDR1 and CDR2: SQVTM and ANQGSEA. CDR3 DNA sequence: TGCAGCACTGGACCAAACTCTGGAAACACCATATATTTT. Protein product: CSTGPNSGNTIYF. Full variable domain (remainder filled in from reference TRBV29-1 and TRBJ1-3): SAVISQKPSRDICQRGTSLTIQCQVDSQVTMMFWYRQQPGQSLTLIATANQGSEATYESGFVIDKFPISRPNLTFSTLTVSNMSPEDSSIYLCSTGPNSGNTIYFGEGSWLTVV.

Regarding this clonotype: The CDR3 carries no conserved terminal phenylalanine or tryptophan, so it likely arises from a read error. No DNA is shown, since the ends of the CDR3 on it are uncertain; the CDR3 is the one TCRdb lists. This chain joins TRBV7-2 and TRBJ1-2; TRBD1, the D gene given by the table, was not confirmed from the DNA. The CDR3 is 8 amino acids long, termini counted. Per germline, CDR1 SGHTA and CDR2 FQGNSA. CDR3 sequence reads: CASSLDRG.

This clonotype was found a few times. The gene calls are TRBV29-1 and TRBJ2-7; D is ambiguous. The closer fit of TRBJ2-1 to the DNA end suggests the J call may be wrong. CDR1 is SQVTM and CDR2 is ANQGSEA in the germline V gene. The CDR3 runs to 9 residues. CDR3 DNA sequence: TGCAGCGTTGACAATGAGCAGTTCTTC. It encodes CSVDNEQFF.

V and J are TRBV7-8 and TRBJ2-5; TRBD1 aligns across 11 bases. CDR1 SGHVS and CDR2 FQNEAQ come from the germline V gene. This CDR3 has 15 residues. Losses at the gene ends were 7 bases for V and 5 bases for J; bases not matched to a gene: 9. The CDR3 spells CASTGTGGGGETQYF. CDR3 DNA: TGTGCCAGCACCGGGACAGGGGGTGGTGGGGAGACCCAGTACTTC.

This clonotype has a handful of counts. The genes are TRBV6-4 and TRBJ2-1; tentative D call: TRBD1 (6 bases). Per the germline V gene, CDR1 is MRHNA and CDR2 is SNTAGT. Trimming took off 6 bases at V and 2 bases at J, with 8 bases between the two ends. The CDR3 is 13 residues long. DNA of the CDR3: TGTGCCAGCAGCCGGACAGCCTACAATGAGCAGTTCTTC. As protein: CASSRTAYNEQFF.

Worth noting for this clonotype: A much larger clone is a single base away; this may be a read error. The chain has TRBV20-1 and TRBJ2-7; 10 nucleotides align to TRBD1. Germline assignment: CDR1 DFQATT and CDR2 SNEGSKA (reference sequence). CDR3 length: 13 residues. The CDR3 here is CSAYGTGANEQHF. CDR3 nucleotides: TGCAGTGCTTACGGGACAGGGGCCAACGAGCAGCACTTC.

This clonotype showed up many times. This rearrangement joins TRBV5-8 to TRBJ1-6, with D uncertain. The CDR3 extends over 12 amino acids. Germline-derived CDR1 and CDR2 are SGHTS and YDEGEE. Trimming stripped 5 bases from V and 8 bases from J, with 8 bases between. CDR3 DNA sequence: TGTGCCAGCAGATCGACTGATTCACCCCTCCACTTT. This encodes CASRSTDSPLHF.